The 28 T cell receptor beta chains in this list originate from one sample, sequenced in a study of cytomegalovirus exposure and HLA in healthy donors. This PCR relied on a set of 60 Vbeta primers and 13 Jbeta primers. The protocol was immunoSEQ multiplex PCR, while the TCRdb copy is restricted to in-frame clones and leaves out a portion. The table records about 140,000 clones, roughly 79% of them present only once. Source material: PBMCs. The receptors were gathered from a man younger than 35 in good health and CMV-seronegative.

This chain joins TRBV5-6 and TRBJ1-1, with D possibly TRBD1 on 6 matching bases. V was shortened by 3 bases and J by 0 bases, with 12 bases between the two germline ends. Germline CDR1 SGHDT, CDR2 YYEEEE. This CDR3 region has 15 residues. CDR3 DNA sequence: TGTGCCAGCAGCTCCGGGACACTAATGAACACTGAAGCTTTCTTT. Encoded protein: CASSSGTLMNTEAFF. Variable domain in full (rest from reference TRBV5-6 and TRBJ1-1): DAGVTQSPTHLIKTRGQQVTLRCSPKSGHDTVSWYQQALGQGPQFIFQYYEEEERQRGNFPDRFSGHQFPNYSSELNVNALLLGDSALYLCASSSGTLMNTEAFFGQGTRLTVV.

V usage is TRBV5-5 and J usage is TRBJ2-4; D unclear. The V end was cut by 3 bases, the J end by 1 base, with 14 bases between. Germline V CDR1 and CDR2: SGHKS, YYEKEE (reference sequence). This CDR3 comprises 16 residues. The CDR3 DNA is TGTGCCAGCAGCTCGAGTCGTTCTTTGGCCAAAAACATTCAGTACTTC. Its protein is CASSSSRSLAKNIQYF.

This clone is a singleton in its sample. The chain joins TRBV7-9 to TRBJ2-2; D possibly corresponds to TRBD1 (5 bases). V lost 6 bases and J lost 4, with 21 bases in between. The CDR3 length is 17 residues. Germline V gene sequence: CDR1 SEHNR, CDR2 FQNEAQ (reference sequence). CDR3 amino acids: CASSSDRAYYGTGELFF. The CDR3 nucleotides read TGTGCCAGCAGTTCAGACAGAGCGTACTATGGCACCGGGGAGCTGTTTTTT.

The V call is TRBV27, the J call TRBJ2-7; perhaps TRBD2 as D (5 bases). Germline lookup yields CDR1 MNHEY and CDR2 SMNVEV (reference sequence). Between the trimmed V and J ends, which lost 3 bases and 3 bases, there was a span of 18 bases. The CDR3 runs 16 residues. The CDR3 protein is CASSFTGTPELYEQYF. The CDR3 DNA follows: TGTGCCAGCAGTTTCACGGGAACCCCAGAACTCTACGAGCAGTACTTC.

The chain has TRBV7-2 and TRBJ1-2; 12 nucleotides match TRBD1. This CDR3 spans 16 amino acids. J gave up 4 bases and V 4 bases, and 7 bases lay outside the gene matches. Germline V gene lookup returns CDR1 SGHTA and CDR2 FQGNSA. CDR3 bases: TGTGCCAGCAGCTCGGTAGGGACAGGGGGCTTCTATGGCTACACCTTC. Translating gives CASSSVGTGGFYGYTF.

This clone was seen more than once but under ten times. V is TRBV7-3 and J is TRBJ2-6, with TRBD1 identical over 7 bases. With V trimmed by 4 bases and J by 0 bases, 3 bases remained unmatched. In germline, CDR1 is SGHTA, CDR2 FQGTGA. The CDR3 runs to 16 residues. The CDR3 DNA reads as TGTGCCAGCAGCTCGACAGGGCGCTCTGGGGCCAACGTCCTGACTTTC. Protein product: CASSSTGRSGANVLTF.

The chain is built from TRBV5-6 and TRBJ1-5, with a possible D match to TRBD1 (5 bases). V dropped 2 bases and J dropped 2 bases, with 8 bases sitting between them. The CDR3 sequence is 14 residues long. CDR1 is SGHDT and CDR2 is YYEEEE in the germline V gene. The CDR3 sequence is CASSFREGNQPQHF. The CDR3 region has the DNA TGTGCCAGCAGCTTCAGGGAGGGCAATCAGCCCCAGCATTTT.

V is TRBV5-5 and J is TRBJ2-7; 7 bases map to TRBD1. CDR1 SGHKS and CDR2 YYEKEE come from the germline V gene (reference sequence). CDR3 size: 15 residues. V lost 4 bases, J lost 0 bases, and 7 bases stayed unmatched. The CDR3 DNA reads as TGTGCCAGCAGCCCTAACGGACAGGCCTCCTACGAGCAGTACTTC. Amino acid sequence: CASSPNGQASYEQYF.

The rearrangement joins TRBV7-9 to TRBJ1-2; D gene unclear. The CDR3 is 13 amino acids. Germline values: CDR1 SEHNR, CDR2 FQNEAQ (reference sequence). Trimming left V 5 bases short and J 2 bases short, with 9 bases between. The CDR3 DNA sequence: TGTGCCAGCAGCCTTGCTACCAACTATGGCTACACCTTC. Encoded protein: CASSLATNYGYTF. Variable domain in full (rest from reference TRBV7-9 and TRBJ1-2): DTGVSQNPRHKITKRGQNVTFRCDPISEHNRLYWYRQTLGQGPEFLTYFQNEAQLEKSRLLSDRFSAERPKGSFSTLEIQRTEQGDSAMYLCASSLATNYGYTFGSGTRLTVV.

The chain combines TRBV7-9 with TRBJ2-1; 8 nucleotides agree with TRBD2. Trimming at V came to 7 bases and at J to 2 bases, leaving 4 bases not matched to a gene. Germline lookup yields CDR1 SEHNR and CDR2 FQNEAQ (reference sequence). The CDR3 runs to 14 residues. DNA for the CDR3: TGTGCCAGCACCCATAGCGGGGCCTACAATGAGCAGTTCTTC. Translated, it gives CASTHSGAYNEQFF.

The CDR3 nucleotides are TGTGCCAGCAGACCCGGACAGAACCAGCCCCAGCATTTT. The encoded protein is CASRPGQNQPQHF. The V gene is TRBV5-6, the J gene TRBJ1-5; tentatively, D is TRBD1 (6 bases). The V and J ends lost 5 bases and 7 bases respectively, with 13 bases between them. CDR1 SGHDT and CDR2 YYEEEE come from the germline V gene. There are 13 residues in the CDR3.

The chain joins TRBV4-2 to TRBJ1-1, with D hard to call. Looked up from germline, CDR1 is LGHNA and CDR2 is YNFKEQ. This CDR3 has 16 amino acids. The ends were cut back, 3 bases at V and 0 bases at J, with 14 bases in the middle. CDR3 coding DNA: TGTGCCAGCAGCCACCCCTCGGCGGAGATGAACACTGAAGCTTTCTTT. It is translated as CASSHPSAEMNTEAFF.

The CDR3 is CASSRTANYGYTF. In nucleotides, the CDR3 is TGTGCCAGCAGTCGGACAGCTAACTATGGCTACACCTTC. The chain uses TRBV4-2 and TRBJ1-2, with D possibly matching TRBD1 (6 bases). V lost 6 bases and J lost 0, with 8 bases in between. The CDR3 sequence is 13 residues long. CDR1 and CDR2 (germline): LGHNA, YNFKEQ.

There are a few counts of this clone. The chain employs TRBV25-1 and TRBJ2-1; 7 positions agree with TRBD2. The J segment lost 8 bases and the V segment lost 4 bases, leaving 5 bases of the junction unmatched. Per germline, CDR1 MGHDK and CDR2 SYGVNS. There are 13 residues in the CDR3. The CDR3 reads CASSVGLVDEQFF. The CDR3, as DNA: TGTGCCAGCAGTGTTGGACTAGTGGATGAGCAGTTCTTC.

This clone was observed a handful of times. The chain combines TRBV7-9 with TRBJ1-2; D is undetermined. With 4 bases removed from V and 3 bases from J, the gap between germline ends came to 18 bases. The length of the CDR3 is 16 residues. Germline CDR1 reads SEHNR; CDR2 reads FQNEAQ (reference sequence). Written as DNA, the CDR3 is TGTGCCAGCAGCTCACCGACATCTCGCCTCTACTATGGCTACACCTTC. Protein sequence: CASSSPTSRLYYGYTF.

V and J are TRBV5-1 and TRBJ2-7, with D possibly being TRBD2 (5 bases). Germline CDR1 and CDR2: SGHRS and YFSETQ. The CDR3 extends over 15 amino acids. V was cut by 0 bases and J by 5 bases, with 15 bases left in between. The CDR3 sequence is CASSLDGSVGDEQYF. The CDR3 coding sequence is TGCGCCAGCAGCTTGGATGGCAGCGTCGGGGACGAGCAGTACTTC.

The chain combines TRBV2 with TRBJ1-1; 7 bases fit TRBD1. This CDR3 spans 13 amino acids. Germline V gene data show CDR1 as SNHLY and CDR2 as FYNNEI. With V trimmed by 8 bases and J by 0 bases, 3 bases remained unmatched. Written as DNA, the CDR3 is TGTGCCAGCGTAGGGGGCATGAACACTGAAGCTTTCTTT. Residues: CASVGGMNTEAFF.

In this sample, this clone turned up a few times. The chain joins TRBV5-1 to TRBJ1-2; weak D call: TRBD1 (5 bases). The ends were cut back, 0 bases at V and 3 bases at J, with 12 bases in the middle. This CDR3 spans 15 amino acids. Germline values: CDR1 SGHRS, CDR2 YFSETQ. The CDR3 DNA follows: TGCGCCAGCAGCTTGGCCGGGGGGGGAGACTATGGCTACACCTTC. It translates to CASSLAGGGDYGYTF.

The chain has TRBV9 and TRBJ1-1, with TRBD1 as a possible D gene (5 bases). The V and J ends lost 0 bases and 9 bases respectively, with 9 bases between them. CDR1 and CDR2 (germline): SGDLS, YYNGEE. The CDR3 contains 12 residues. In DNA form, the CDR3 reads TGTGCCAGCAGCGTAGGGTCAGGGAAAGCTTTCTTT. This translates into CASSVGSGKAFF.

The V call is TRBV6-6, the J call TRBJ1-1; D gene ambiguous. V lost 2 bases and J 0 bases, leaving 10 bases between the germline ends. CDR3 length: 15 amino acids. Per the germline V gene, CDR1 is MNHNY and CDR2 is SVGAGI (reference sequence). The DNA of the CDR3 is TGTGCCAGCAGTTACCATCCAGGAATGAACACTGAAGCTTTCTTT. This translates into CASSYHPGMNTEAFF.

This chain joins TRBV18 and TRBJ2-2; D uncertain. V was clipped by 0 bases and J by 0 bases, with 11 bases between them. The CDR3 covers 17 residues. Germline V gene data show CDR1 as KGHSH and CDR2 as LQKENI. For the CDR3, the DNA is TGTGCCAGCTCACCACCGAACCAGGCAACGAACACCGGGGAGCTGTTTTTT. Protein product: CASSPPNQATNTGELFF.

This chain connects TRBV5-4 to TRBJ2-7, with 7 bases that match TRBD1. CDR3 length equals 15 residues. V lost 3 bases, J lost 3 bases, and 9 bases stayed unmatched. Germline V gene sequence: CDR1 SGHNT, CDR2 YYREEE (reference sequence). CDR3 in DNA: TGTGCCAGCAGCTACGGACAGGACCTTTTCTACGAGCAGTACTTC. Encoded protein: CASSYGQDLFYEQYF.

This clone was seen only a few times. The gene calls are TRBV6-5 and TRBJ1-1; no clear D. Germline V gene data show CDR1 as MNHEY and CDR2 as SVGAGI. Deletions cut 0 bases from V and 6 bases from J, with 8 bases between. The CDR3 extends over 13 amino acids. The CDR3 DNA reads as TGTGCCAGCAGTTACTCAGCAGGTTCTGAAGCTTTCTTT. It is translated as CASSYSAGSEAFF.

The chain links TRBV7-2 to TRBJ2-7; 8 nucleotides line up with TRBD1. Germline assignment: CDR1 SGHTA and CDR2 FQGNSA. CDR3 length equals 16 residues. The V gene end was trimmed by 5 bases and the J gene end by 9 bases; junction bases not matched to a gene: 18. The DNA of the CDR3 is TGTGCCAGCAGCGGCCGGACAGGGCGACTCTCATCTGTGCAGTACTTC. It is translated as CASSGRTGRLSSVQYF.

The chain links TRBV14 to TRBJ2-2; D not certain. CDR3 length: 16 amino acids. Germline V gene sequence: CDR1 SGHDN, CDR2 FVKESK. The V end was cut by 4 bases, the J end by 1 base, with 13 bases between. CDR3: CASSPKMGRNTGELFF. The CDR3 region has the DNA TGTGCCAGCAGCCCAAAAATGGGCAGGAACACCGGGGAGCTGTTTTTT.

The chain combines TRBV7-6 with TRBJ2-3, with D perhaps TRBD2 (5 bases). This CDR3 spans 14 amino acids. Trimming removed 5 bases at V and 4 bases at J, with 13 bases between. Germline CDR1 is SGHVS and CDR2 is FNYEAQ. CDR3 region: CASSTTSSPDTQYF. CDR3 DNA sequence: TGTGCCAGCAGCACCACTAGTTCCCCAGATACGCAGTATTTT.

This rearrangement joins TRBV14 to TRBJ2-1, with TRBD1 identical over 8 bases. CDR3 size: 17 residues. CDR1 and CDR2 (germline): SGHDN, FVKESK. Unmatched junction bases numbered 6, after V lost 1 base and J lost 1 base. As DNA, the CDR3 is TGTGCCAGCAGCCAAGCTGACAGGGGTAATTCCTACAATGAGCAGTTCTTC. Amino acid sequence: CASSQADRGNSYNEQFF.

The chain has TRBV5-4 and TRBJ1-6; TRBD1 might be the D (6 bases). CDR3 length: 16 residues. Between the trimmed V and J ends, which lost 0 bases and 6 bases, there was a span of 13 bases. Germline V gene data show CDR1 as SGHNT and CDR2 as YYREEE (reference sequence). The chain's CDR3 is CASSLVAGESNSPLHF. As DNA, the CDR3 is TGTGCCAGCAGCTTGGTGGCAGGGGAGTCTAATTCACCCCTCCACTTT. Full variable domain (outside the CDR3, taken from reference TRBV5-4 and TRBJ1-6): ETGVTQSPTHLIKTRGQQVTLRCSSQSGHNTVSWYQQALGQGPQFIFQYYREEENGRGNFPPRFSGLQFPNYSSELNVNALELDDSALYLCASSLVAGESNSPLHFGNGTRLTVT.